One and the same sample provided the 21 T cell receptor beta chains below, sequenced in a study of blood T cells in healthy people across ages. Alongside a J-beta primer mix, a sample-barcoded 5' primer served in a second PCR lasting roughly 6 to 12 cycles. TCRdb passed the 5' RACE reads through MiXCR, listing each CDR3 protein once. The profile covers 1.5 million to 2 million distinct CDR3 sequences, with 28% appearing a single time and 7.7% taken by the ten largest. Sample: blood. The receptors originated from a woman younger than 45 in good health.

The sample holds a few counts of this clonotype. The CDR3: CASSNRAGGPDTQYF. The DNA of the CDR3 is TGTGCCAGCAGTAATAGAGCGGGGGGGCCGGATACGCAGTATTTT. The rearrangement joins TRBV28 to TRBJ2-3; TRBD2 matches at 10 bases. The germline CDR1 and CDR2 sequences are MDHEN and SYDVKM. CDR3 size: 15 residues. V was clipped by 5 bases and J by 6 bases; unmatched bases: 8.

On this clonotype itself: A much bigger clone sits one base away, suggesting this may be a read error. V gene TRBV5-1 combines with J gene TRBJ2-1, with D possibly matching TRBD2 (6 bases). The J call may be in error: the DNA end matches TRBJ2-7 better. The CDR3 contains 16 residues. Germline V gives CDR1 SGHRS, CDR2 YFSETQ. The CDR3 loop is CASSLGGTSSYNEQYF. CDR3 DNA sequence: TGCGCCAGCAGCTTGGGCGGGACCAGCTCCTACAATGAGCAGTACTTC.

CDR3 bases: TGTGCCACCAGCAGAGGTCAAGGGGTTGGCACAGATACGCAGTATTTT. Translated, it gives CATSRGQGVGTDTQYF. The genes are TRBV15 and TRBJ2-3; D might be TRBD1 (5 bases). The germline CDR1 and CDR2 sequences are LNHNV and YYDKDF (reference sequence). This CDR3 has 16 residues. The V and J ends lost 1 base and 1 base respectively, with 12 bases between them.

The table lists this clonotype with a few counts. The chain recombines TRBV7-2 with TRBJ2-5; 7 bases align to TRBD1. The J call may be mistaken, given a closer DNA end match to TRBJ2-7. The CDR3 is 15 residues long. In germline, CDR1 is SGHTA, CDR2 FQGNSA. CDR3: CASSLGTGFPYEQYF. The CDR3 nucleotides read TGTGCCAGCAGCTTAGGGACAGGCTTCCCCTACGAGCAGTACTTC.

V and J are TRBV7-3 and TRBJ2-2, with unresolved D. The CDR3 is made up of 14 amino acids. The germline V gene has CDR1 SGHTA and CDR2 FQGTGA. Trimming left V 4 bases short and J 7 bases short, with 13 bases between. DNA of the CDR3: TGTGCCAGCAGCTCCGACCAAGAGATCGGGGAGCTGTTTTTT. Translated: CASSSDQEIGELFF.

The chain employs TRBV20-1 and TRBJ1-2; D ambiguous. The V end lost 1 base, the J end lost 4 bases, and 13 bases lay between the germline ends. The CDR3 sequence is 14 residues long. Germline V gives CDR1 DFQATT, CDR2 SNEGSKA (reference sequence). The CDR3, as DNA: TGCAGTGCTAGAGTTACAGCCTCCTCCTATGGCTACACCTTC. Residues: CSARVTASSYGYTF.

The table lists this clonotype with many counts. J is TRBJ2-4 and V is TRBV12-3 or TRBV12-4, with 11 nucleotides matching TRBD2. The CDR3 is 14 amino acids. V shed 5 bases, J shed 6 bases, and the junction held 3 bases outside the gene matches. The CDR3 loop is CASSGSGRGNIQYF. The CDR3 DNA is TGTGCCAGCAGTGGTAGCGGGAGGGGAAACATTCAGTACTTC.

CDR3 sequence (DNA): TGTGCCAGCAGACGGGACATCCCGGGGACTAGGAACGAGCAGTACTTC. Its protein is CASRRDIPGTRNEQYF. The chain carries TRBV12-3 or TRBV12-4 and TRBJ2-7; 8 bases line up with TRBD2. V lost 6 bases, J lost 5 bases, and 15 bases stayed unmatched. There are 16 residues in the CDR3.

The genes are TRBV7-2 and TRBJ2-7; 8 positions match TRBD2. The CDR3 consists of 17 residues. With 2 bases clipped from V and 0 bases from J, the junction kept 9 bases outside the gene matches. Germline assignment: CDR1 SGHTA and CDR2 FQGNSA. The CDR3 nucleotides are TGTGCCAGCAGCTTAACTAGCGGCAATCCCTCCTCCTACGAGCAGTACTTC. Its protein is CASSLTSGNPSSYEQYF.

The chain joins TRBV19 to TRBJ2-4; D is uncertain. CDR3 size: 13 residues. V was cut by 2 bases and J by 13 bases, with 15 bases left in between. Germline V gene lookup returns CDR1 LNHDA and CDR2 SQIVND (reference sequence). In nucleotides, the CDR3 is TGTGCCAGTAGTATAAGCAACTACAATGAGCAGTACTTC. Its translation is CASSISNYNEQYF.

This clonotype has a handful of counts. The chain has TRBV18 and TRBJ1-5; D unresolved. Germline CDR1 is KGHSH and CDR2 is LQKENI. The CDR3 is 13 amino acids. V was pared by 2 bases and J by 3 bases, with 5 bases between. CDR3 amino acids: CASSPANNQPQHF. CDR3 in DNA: TGTGCCAGCTCACCAGCTAACAATCAGCCCCAGCATTTT.

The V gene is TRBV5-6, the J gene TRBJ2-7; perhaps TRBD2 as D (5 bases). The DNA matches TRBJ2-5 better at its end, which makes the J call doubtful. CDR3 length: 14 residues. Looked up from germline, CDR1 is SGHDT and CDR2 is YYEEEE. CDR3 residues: CASSPMEVRETQYF. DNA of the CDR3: TGTGCCAGCAGCCCGATGGAGGTTCGGGAGACCCAGTACTTC.

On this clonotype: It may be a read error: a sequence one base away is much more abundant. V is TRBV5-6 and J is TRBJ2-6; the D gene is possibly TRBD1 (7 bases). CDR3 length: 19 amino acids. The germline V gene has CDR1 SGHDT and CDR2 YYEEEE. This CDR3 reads CASSLLAGQSLSGVNVLTF. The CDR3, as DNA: TGTGCCAGCAGCTTGCTTGCGGGACAGAGTCTCTCTGGGGTCAACGTCCTGACTTTC.

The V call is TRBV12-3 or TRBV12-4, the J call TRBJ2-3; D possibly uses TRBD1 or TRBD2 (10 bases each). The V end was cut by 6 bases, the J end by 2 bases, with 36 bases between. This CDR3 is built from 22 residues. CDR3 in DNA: TGTGCCAGCAGGACAGGGGGCGGCGGACTAGCGGACCCCCTTCCCTCCACAGATACGCAGTATTTT. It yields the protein CASRTGGGGLADPLPSTDTQYF.

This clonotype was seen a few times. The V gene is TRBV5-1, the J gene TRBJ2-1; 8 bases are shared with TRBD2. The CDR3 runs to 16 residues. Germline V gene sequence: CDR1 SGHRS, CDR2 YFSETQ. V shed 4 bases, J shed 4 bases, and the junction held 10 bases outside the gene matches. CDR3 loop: CASSQPPAGAYNEQFF. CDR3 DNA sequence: TGCGCCAGCAGCCAACCCCCAGCGGGAGCTTACAATGAGCAGTTCTTC.

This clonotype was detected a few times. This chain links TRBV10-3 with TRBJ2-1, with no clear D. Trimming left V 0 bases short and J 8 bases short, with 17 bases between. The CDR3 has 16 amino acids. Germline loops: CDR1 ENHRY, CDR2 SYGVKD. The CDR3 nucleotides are TGTGCCATCAGTGAGTCAAGGCTCGGAGCTTTGGATGAGCAGTTCTTC. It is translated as CAISESRLGALDEQFF.

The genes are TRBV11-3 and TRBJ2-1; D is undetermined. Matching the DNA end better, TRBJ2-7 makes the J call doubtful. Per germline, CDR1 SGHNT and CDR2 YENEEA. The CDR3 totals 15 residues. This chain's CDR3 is CASSLDPNTYNEQYF. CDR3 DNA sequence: TGTGCCAGCAGCTTAGATCCTAACACCTACAATGAGCAGTACTTC.

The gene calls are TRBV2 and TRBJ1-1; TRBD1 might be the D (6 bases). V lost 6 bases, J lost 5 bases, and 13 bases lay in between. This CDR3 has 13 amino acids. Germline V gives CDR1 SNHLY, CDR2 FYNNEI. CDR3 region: CASSVPTGTEAFF. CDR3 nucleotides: TGTGCCAGCAGCGTCCCCACAGGGACTGAAGCTTTCTTT.

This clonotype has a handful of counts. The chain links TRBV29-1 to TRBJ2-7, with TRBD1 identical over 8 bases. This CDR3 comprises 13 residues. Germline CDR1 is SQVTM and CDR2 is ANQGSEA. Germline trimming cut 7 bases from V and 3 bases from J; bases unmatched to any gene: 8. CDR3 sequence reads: CSAGRQGNYEQYF. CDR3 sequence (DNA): TGCAGCGCGGGAAGACAGGGGAACTACGAGCAGTACTTC.

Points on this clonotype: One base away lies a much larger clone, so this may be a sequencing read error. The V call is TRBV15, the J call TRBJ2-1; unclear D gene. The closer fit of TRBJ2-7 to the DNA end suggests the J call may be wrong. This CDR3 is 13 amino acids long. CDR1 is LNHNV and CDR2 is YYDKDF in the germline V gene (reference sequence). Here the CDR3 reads CATSSITYNEQYF. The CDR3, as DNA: TGTGCCACCAGCAGTATAACATACAATGAGCAGTACTTC.

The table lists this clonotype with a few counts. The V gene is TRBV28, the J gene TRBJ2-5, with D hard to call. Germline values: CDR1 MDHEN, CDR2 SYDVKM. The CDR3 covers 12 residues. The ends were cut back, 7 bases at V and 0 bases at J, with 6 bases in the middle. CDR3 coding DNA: TGTGCCAGCACCGACAACCAAGAGACCCAGTACTTC. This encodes CASTDNQETQYF. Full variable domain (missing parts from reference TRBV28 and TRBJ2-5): DVKVTQSSRYLVKRTGEKVFLECVQDMDHENMFWYRQDPGLGLRLIYFSYDVKMKEKGDIPEGYSVSREKKERFSLILESASTNQTSMYLCASTDNQETQYFGPGTRLLVL.